Presented here are 4 T cell receptor beta chains from one specimen sequenced in a study of cytomegalovirus exposure and HLA in healthy donors. In the PCR, 60 Vbeta and 13 Jbeta primers were used. Clones were read by immunoSEQ multiplex PCR, and TCRdb kept only the in-frame ones, dropping some. Of around 160,000 clones listed, approximately 79% are singletons. Sequenced sample: PBMCs. All receptors derive from a woman between 40 and 50 years old in good health and CMV-seropositive.

The chain employs TRBV7-2 and TRBJ2-7; D may be TRBD1 (6 bases). CDR1 SGHTA and CDR2 FQGNSA come from the germline V gene. V was cut by 6 bases and J by 2 bases, with 14 bases left in between. The CDR3 length is 14 residues. This CDR3 is CASRPTGTTYEQYF. The CDR3 nucleotides read TGTGCCAGCAGACCGACCGGGACAACCTACGAGCAGTACTTC. Complete variable domain (other parts from reference TRBV7-2 and TRBJ2-7): GAGVSQSPSNKVTEKGKDVELRCDPISGHTALYWYRQSLGQGLEFLIYFQGNSAPDKSGLPSDRFSAERTGGSVSTLTIQRTQQEDSAVYLCASRPTGTTYEQYFGPGTRLTVT.

The genes are TRBV2 and TRBJ1-6; 8 positions match TRBD1. In germline, CDR1 is SNHLY, CDR2 FYNNEI. The ends lost 2 bases at V and 10 bases at J; junction bases unmatched: 7. The CDR3 length is 15 residues. The CDR3 region is CASSESQGARSPLHF. The CDR3 coding sequence is TGTGCCAGCAGTGAAAGTCAGGGGGCAAGGTCACCCCTCCACTTT. The full variable domain, completed using reference TRBV2 and TRBJ1-6, is EPEVTQTPSHQVTQMGQEVILRCVPISNHLYFYWYRQILGQKVEFLVSFYNNEISEKSEIFDDQFSVERPDGSNFTLKIRSTKLEDSAMYFCASSESQGARSPLHFGNGTRLTVT.

The CDR3 coding sequence is TGTGCCGCCGACAGGGGTATGAACACTGAAGCTTTCTTT. Translation gives CAADRGMNTEAFF. The chain employs TRBV2 and TRBJ1-1; 8 bases agree with TRBD1. After removal of 11 bases from V and 0 bases from J, the junction contained 5 bases not matched to a gene. This CDR3 is 13 amino acids long. Germline CDR1 SNHLY, CDR2 FYNNEI.

CDR3 nucleotide sequence: TGCGCCAGCAGCTCCCCTCGGAGCGGGCGGAGCCCCGGGGAGCTGTTTTTT. Protein: CASSSPRSGRSPGELFF. This chain connects TRBV5-1 to TRBJ2-2; possibly TRBD2 for D (6 bases). Trimming shortened V by 3 bases and J by 6 bases, and 21 bases separated the two germline ends. CDR3 length: 17 amino acids. Germline lookup yields CDR1 SGHRS and CDR2 YFSETQ.